The subject of this entry is one T cell receptor (beta chain). The target antigen is unknown. This clone may be a read error of a much larger clone one base away. One entry per CDR3 protein, called by TCRdb with MiXCR from the RT-PCR reads. The table has about 700,000 distinct CDR3 sequences, about a sixth seen once. The ends were cut back, 3 bases at V and 7 bases at J, with 13 bases in the middle. This CDR3 region has 14 residues. The data stem from a study of response to subunit inactivated influenza vaccine. Findings and limits, study-wide: The authors put forward the suggestion that each seasonal influenza vaccination may bring in only a limited number of new T cells.

The sequenced sample was PBMCs from blood, obtained 11 to 12 days after vaccination. The chain carries TRBV12-3 or TRBV12-4 and TRBJ2-1; D might be TRBD2 (6 bases). The sequence was obtained from a man between 50 and 59 years old who received an inactivated influenza vaccine. The CDR3 nucleotides are TGTGCCAGCAGTTTTAGGACCGGGAGTAATGAGCAGTTCTTC. Amino acids: CASSFRTGSNEQFF.